This T cell receptor (beta chain) stems from a study of cytomegalovirus exposure and HLA in healthy donors. The PCR employed 60 Vbeta primers together with 13 Jbeta primers. Libraries were prepared by immunoSEQ multiplex PCR; TCRdb keeps only in-frame clonotypes and omits some of them. This sample has about 200,000 clones, with about three quarters found just once. Healthy bone marrow donors formed the donor group. What was sequenced was PBMCs. The sequence came from a man aged 18-30 years in good health and CMV-seronegative.

CDR3 in DNA: TGTGCCAGCAGCGTGGAAGGGGACAGCTCCTATAATTCACCCCTCCACTTT. Translated, it gives CASSVEGDSSYNSPLHF. This chain uses TRBV9 with TRBJ1-6, with TRBD1 matching 7 bases. Germline V gene sequence: CDR1 SGDLS, CDR2 YYNGEE. V lost 2 bases and J lost 0; bases outside the gene matches: 5. The CDR3 sequence is 17 residues long.